This TCR beta chain was retrieved from a study of blood T cell repertoires in COVID-19. This table comes from immunoSEQ multiplex PCR, and its TCRdb copy is limited to in-frame clones, with some not included. The table lists 220,000 or so clones, 80% to 90% of them singletons. The CDR3 contains 15 residues. Germline values: CDR1 SGHNT, CDR2 YENEEA. V was clipped by 3 bases and J by 5 bases; unmatched bases: 8. Input material: PBMCs or T cells enriched from blood (not recorded which). The chain couples TRBV11-3 to TRBJ2-7; TRBD2 matches at 9 bases. The origin of this receptor is a woman aged 18-29 years in a cohort exposed to, infected with or recovered from COVID-19 (not recorded which). CDR3 region: CASSFVPSGKHEQYF. CDR3 nucleotides: TGTGCCAGCAGCTTTGTGCCTAGCGGGAAACACGAGCAGTACTTC.